A single T cell receptor beta chain is shown here with its context. All enrollees were roughly 18 to 89 years old and from 24 US areas. As originally analysed: The authors estimated nucleated cell counts from reference gene primer amplification. Data came from immunoSEQ multiplex PCR; TCRdb stores just in-frame clones and leaves some out. V, J and clone size derive from that table, while D and trimming were established from the DNA sequence. This table holds 250,000 to 300,000 clones, around 80% found once. Losses at the gene ends were 5 bases for V and 0 bases for J; bases not matched to a gene: 4. Germline V CDR1 and CDR2: WNHNN, SYGVQD (reference sequence). The CDR3 consists of 16 residues. This entry is derived from a study of blood T cell repertoires in COVID-19. Study context: Acute-phase and convalescent COVID-19 samples originated in the United States, Italy and Spain.

V is TRBV10-1 and J is TRBJ1-6; 7 nucleotides line up with TRBD1. The receptor comes from a young man with acute COVID-19. Sequencing was carried out using PBMCs or T cells enriched from blood (not recorded which). CDR3 nucleotides: TGCGCCAGCAGTATTAACAGGGGCTCCTATAATTCACCCCTCCACTTT. Translated: CASSINRGSYNSPLHF.